This record looks at one T cell receptor beta chain sequence and its context. This specimen belongs to a study of blood T cell repertoires in COVID-19. Study as a whole: The cDNA or gDNA used as material had been derived from T cells, B-cell-depleted T cells, or PBMCs.

The V gene lost 2 bases and the J gene lost 5 bases, with 19 bases spanning the gap. This CDR3 spans 17 amino acids. The V gene's germline CDR1 is MNHEY and CDR2 SMNVEV (reference sequence). The data were produced by immunoSEQ multiplex PCR, yet TCRdb's version contains in-frame clones alone and is incomplete. The sample consists of under 400,000 clones, 87% of them appearing once. This chain joins TRBV27 and TRBJ1-5; maybe TRBD1 (6 bases). The source is a man in his forties or fifties in a cohort exposed to, infected with or recovered from COVID-19 (not recorded which). The sample consisted of PBMCs or T cells enriched from blood (not recorded which). Here the CDR3 DNA reads TGTGCCAGCAGTTTAGTATCGGGGCAGGGGAGACATCAGCCCCAGCATTTT. Amino acids: CASSLVSGQGRHQPQHF.